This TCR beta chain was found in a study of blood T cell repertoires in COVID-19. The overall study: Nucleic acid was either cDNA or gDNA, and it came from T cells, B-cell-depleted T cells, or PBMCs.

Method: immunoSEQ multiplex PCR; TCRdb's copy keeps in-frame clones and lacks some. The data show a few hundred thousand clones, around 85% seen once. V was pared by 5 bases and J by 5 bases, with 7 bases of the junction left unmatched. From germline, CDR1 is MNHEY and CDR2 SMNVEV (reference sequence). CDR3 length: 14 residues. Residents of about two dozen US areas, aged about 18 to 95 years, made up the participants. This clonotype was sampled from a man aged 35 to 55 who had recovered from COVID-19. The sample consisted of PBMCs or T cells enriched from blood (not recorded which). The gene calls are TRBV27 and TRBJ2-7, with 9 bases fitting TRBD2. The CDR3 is CASSGAGGGHEQYF. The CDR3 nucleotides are TGTGCCAGCAGTGGCGCGGGAGGGGGCCACGAGCAGTACTTC.